This TCR beta chain originates from a study of lymphopenia after photon versus proton radiotherapy. Study findings and constraints: Proton therapy kept repertoires fairly stable, unlike photons, which gained effector/memory cells.

J gave up 4 bases and V 6 bases, and 3 bases lay outside the gene matches. CDR1 is LGHNA and CDR2 is YNFKEQ in the germline V gene. CDR3 length: 14 amino acids. Only one count was recorded for this clone. Its antigen is as yet unknown. Sequenced by immunoSEQ multiplex PCR; TCRdb stores in-frame clones only, minus some. In the table there are tens of thousands of clones, around 85% of which are singletons. The chain has TRBV4-2 and TRBJ2-1; TRBD2 matches 10 bases. The clonotype was recovered from a man between 45 and 60 years old with gastric cancer. The material sequenced was peripheral blood, taken from a patient treated with photon-based radiotherapy. The CDR3 spells CASSPTSGYNEQFF. CDR3 in DNA: TGTGCCAGCAGTCCGACTAGCGGGTACAATGAGCAGTTCTTC.